A single TCR beta chain is shown here with its context. Its target is unknown. Using its own MiXCR run on the reads, TCRdb lists one record per CDR3 protein. The sample records roughly 100,000 distinct CDR3 sequences, approximately 15% being singletons. This sample was included in a study of T cell repertoires in cytomegalovirus infection. Overall study: It was the public TCR beta signatures that indicated both CMV infection and matching HLA type. General study results and limits: HLA-C-restricted CMV clonotypes gave the most frequent clonotype in two of eight donors.

The CDR3 runs 14 residues. Germline V lookup: CDR1 SEHNR, CDR2 FQNEAQ (reference sequence). V trimming: 7 bases; J trimming: 3 bases; junction bases outside the gene matches: 9. The chain employs TRBV7-9 and TRBJ2-7, with 7 bases that match TRBD1. Sequencing was done on a sample of PBMCs. The receptor comes from a human donor in good health (CMV status not recorded). Some clones in this sample may be carry-over from other donors' samples. CDR3 in amino acids: CASTLGDSYYEQYF. The DNA of the CDR3 is TGTGCCAGCACCCTAGGGGACAGTTACTACGAGCAGTACTTC.